This TCR beta chain comes out of a study of OX40 agonist ivuxolimab in advanced cancers. TCRdb's copy holds only in-frame clones and misses some; the assay was immunoSEQ multiplex PCR. The data hold roughly 90,000 clones, with 85% to 90% observed a single time. This clone was observed once. Per germline, CDR1 WSHSY and CDR2 SAAADI. Trimming took 6 bases from V and 1 from J; bases not matched to a gene: 5. This CDR3 is built from 15 residues. The specimen comprised CD4+ or CD8+ T cells sorted from blood, sampled in a trial of the OX40 agonist ivuxolimab. V and J are TRBV10-2 and TRBJ2-1; 8 bases line up with TRBD1. This sequence originates from an adult with an advanced solid tumor such as melanoma, head and neck, liver or kidney cancer. The CDR3 spells CASSPQGGSYNEQFF. For the CDR3, the DNA is TGCGCCAGCAGCCCACAGGGGGGATCCTACAATGAGCAGTTCTTC.